The 13 T cell receptor beta chains presented below share a single source sample, sequenced in a study of T cell repertoires in cytomegalovirus infection. Their specific antigens are unknown. TCRdb analysed the reads with MiXCR anew, one entry per CDR3 protein. The profile shows 450,000 to 550,000 distinct CDR3 sequences, 42% of them singletons. The starting material was cultured PBMCs, obtained from culture after CMV antigen stimulation. The receptors were gathered from a human donor in good health (CMV status not recorded). Some clones in this sample may be carry-over from other donors' samples.

This rearrangement joins TRBV7-4 to TRBJ1-3; no clear D. Trimming pared 4 bases from V and 1 base from J, leaving 14 bases between. The CDR3 consists of 16 residues. Germline CDR1 is SGHVT and CDR2 is SQSDAQ. CDR3 nucleotide sequence: TGTGCCAGCAGCTCAGTCGACGGCCGATCTGGAAACACCATATATTTT. Translated: CASSSVDGRSGNTIYF.

This clonotype appeared a few times. The rearrangement links TRBV28 to TRBJ2-3; D gene ambiguous. V was shortened by 4 bases and J by 4 bases, with 12 bases between the two germline ends. Germline V CDR1 and CDR2: MDHEN, SYDVKM. The CDR3 consists of 14 residues. The chain's CDR3 is CASSSAGLADTQYF. The CDR3 DNA follows: TGTGCCAGCAGTTCCGCCGGGTTGGCAGATACGCAGTATTTT.

This clonotype came up a few times. The rearrangement joins TRBV10-3 to TRBJ2-1; TRBD1 agrees at 7 bases. The CDR3 runs 15 residues. The trim removed 2 bases at V and 5 bases at J, leaving 6 bases unmatched. CDR1 and CDR2 from the germline V gene are ENHRY and SYGVKD. The DNA for the CDR3 is TGTGCCATCAGTGAGAGTCAGGGGACAGACAATGAGCAGTTCTTC. It translates to CAISESQGTDNEQFF.

The chain is built from TRBV6-5 and TRBJ2-2, with D perhaps TRBD2 (7 bases). There are 15 residues in the CDR3. The germline V gene has CDR1 MNHEY and CDR2 SVGAGI. Trimming cost V 7 bases and J 5 bases, with 17 bases left between them. CDR3 sequence (DNA): TGTGCCAGCACCCGGGGGGCTCATGGAACCGGGGAGCTGTTTTTT. It is translated as CASTRGAHGTGELFF.

The sample holds one count of this clonotype. This chain links TRBV6-2 or TRBV6-3 with TRBJ2-7, with D perhaps TRBD2 (6 bases). The V and J ends lost 2 bases and 5 bases respectively, with 10 bases between them. The CDR3 contains 13 residues. The germline gives CDR1 MNHEY, CDR2 SVGEGT. The CDR3, as DNA: TGTGCCAGCAGTTACCCCGGGAGCCACGAGCAGTACTTC. Translated, it gives CASSYPGSHEQYF.

V gene TRBV20-1 combines with J gene TRBJ1-3; TRBD1 matches at 7 bases. The CDR3 is 15 residues long. The ends lost 6 bases at V and 0 bases at J; junction bases unmatched: 8. The V gene's germline CDR1 is DFQATT and CDR2 SNEGSKA (reference sequence). Here the CDR3 reads CSARDSRSSGNTIYF. CDR3 nucleotides: TGCAGTGCGAGGGACAGTAGAAGCTCTGGAAACACCATATATTTT.

This clonotype has just a few counts. J is TRBJ2-5 and V is TRBV7-7; D gene uncertain. The germline V gene has CDR1 SSHAT and CDR2 FNYEAQ (reference sequence). V was clipped by 1 base and J by 4 bases, with 7 bases between them. There are 13 residues in the CDR3. CDR3 sequence: CASSLGRAETQYF. The CDR3, as DNA: TGTGCCAGCAGCTTAGGTCGGGCAGAGACCCAGTACTTC.

The DNA of the CDR3 is TGTGCCAGCAGCTTTAATGCCAGGGGCGAGACCCAGTACTTC. Its protein is CASSFNARGETQYF. The rearrangement joins TRBV7-8 to TRBJ2-5; D possibly corresponds to TRBD1 (6 bases). Trimming removed 3 bases at V and 5 bases at J, with 13 bases between. The CDR3 has 14 residues. Germline V gene lookup returns CDR1 SGHVS and CDR2 FQNEAQ.

The V gene is TRBV12-3 or TRBV12-4, the J gene TRBJ1-2, with a tentative D call TRBD1 (5 bases). The CDR3 covers 14 residues. Trimming removed 0 bases at V and 6 bases at J, with 11 bases between. The CDR3 loop is CASSLAAGSDGYTF. CDR3 coding DNA: TGTGCCAGCAGTTTAGCGGCAGGGAGCGATGGCTACACCTTC.

The CDR3 nucleotides are TGTGCCAGCAGTCGCCGACAGGGAGTAAACACTGAAGCTTTCTTT. Its translation: CASSRRQGVNTEAFF. The rearrangement joins TRBV25-1 to TRBJ1-1; 7 bases align to TRBD1. V shed 5 bases, J shed 2 bases, and the junction held 8 bases outside the gene matches. The CDR3 length is 15 residues. CDR1 is MGHDK, CDR2 SYGVNS, per germline.

This rearrangement joins TRBV6-2 or TRBV6-3 to TRBJ2-7, with a weak D call TRBD2 (5 bases). This CDR3 has 16 residues. V gave up 2 bases and J gave up 3 bases, with 17 bases separating them. The germline gives CDR1 MNHEY, CDR2 SVGEGT. In DNA, the CDR3 is TGTGCCAGCAGTTACCCCACAGTACGCCGGGACTACGAGCAGTACTTC. It codes for CASSYPTVRRDYEQYF.

In its sample, this clonotype was seen many times. The chain joins TRBV7-2 to TRBJ1-6; 7 nucleotides line up with TRBD1. Per germline, CDR1 SGHTA and CDR2 FQGNSA. The CDR3 is made up of 14 amino acids. The J segment lost 9 bases and the V segment lost 0 bases, leaving 2 bases of the junction unmatched. Here the CDR3 reads CASSLAGQLSPLHF. DNA of the CDR3: TGTGCCAGCAGCTTAGCGGGACAGCTTTCACCCCTCCACTTT.

The chain combines TRBV10-3 with TRBJ2-3, with 11 nucleotides matching TRBD1. Germline V CDR1 and CDR2: ENHRY, SYGVKD. The V and J ends lost 4 bases and 1 base, in that order; junction bases with no gene match: 7. The CDR3 contains 17 residues. CDR3 loop: CAISGRDRGSGTDTQYF. CDR3 nucleotides: TGTGCCATCAGTGGCCGGGACAGGGGGTCTGGCACAGATACGCAGTATTTT.